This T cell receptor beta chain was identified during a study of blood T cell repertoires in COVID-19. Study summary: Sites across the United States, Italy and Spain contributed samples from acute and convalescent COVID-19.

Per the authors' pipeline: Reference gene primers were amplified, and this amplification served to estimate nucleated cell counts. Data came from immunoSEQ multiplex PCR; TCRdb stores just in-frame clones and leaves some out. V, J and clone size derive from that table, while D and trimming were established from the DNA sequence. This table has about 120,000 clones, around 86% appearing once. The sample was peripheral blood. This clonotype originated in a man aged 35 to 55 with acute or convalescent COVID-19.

The CDR3 region has the DNA TGTGCCAGTAGCCCGATACAGGGGGAAGCTAACTATGGCTACACCTTC. Encoded protein: CASSPIQGEANYGYTF. The chain is built from TRBV19 and TRBJ1-2; 8 bases line up with TRBD1. Trimming removed 6 bases from V and 0 bases from J; junction bases left unmatched: 9. CDR1 is LNHDA and CDR2 is SQIVND in the germline V gene (reference sequence). CDR3 length: 16 residues.